This T cell receptor (beta chain) derives from a study of CD8 T cells in ankylosing spondylitis. Study-wide results and caveats: Reports say disease-linked clones showed up significantly more in matched ankylosing spondylitis synovial fluid.

This clonotype has a count of ten or more. What it binds is unknown. This CDR3 is built from 18 residues. V lost 3 bases and J lost 0, with 19 bases in between. Germline CDR1 and CDR2: SGDLS and YYNGEE. MiXCR was run by TCRdb on the 5' RACE reads, yielding one entry per CDR3 protein. The sample has approximately 45,000 distinct CDR3 sequences; 4% are singletons. Material: blood, either unsorted or a sorted T cell fraction (not recorded which). This clonotype was sampled from a female donor with ankylosing spondylitis or in good health (not recorded which). The chain is built from TRBV9 and TRBJ2-1; maybe TRBD1 (5 bases). The CDR3: CASSGAHLGRSSYNEQFF. The CDR3 bases are TGTGCCAGCAGCGGGGCTCACTTGGGGCGGAGCTCCTACAATGAGCAGTTCTTC.